This TCR beta chain stems from a study of blood T cell repertoires in COVID-19. Study context: The United States, Italy and Spain supplied acute and convalescent COVID-19 samples. From T cells, B-cell-depleted T cells, or PBMCs came the material, which was cDNA or gDNA.

This clone was recorded a few times. Germline V gene lookup returns CDR1 MNHNY and CDR2 SVGAGI (reference sequence). This CDR3 region has 14 residues. Between the trimmed V and J ends, which lost 7 bases and 7 bases, there was a span of 17 bases. Profiling relied on immunoSEQ multiplex PCR, and the TCRdb table lists in-frame clones only, not all of them. The sample contains fewer than 130,000 clones, around 85% of which appear only once. This chain joins TRBV6-6 and TRBJ2-1; D is perhaps TRBD1 (6 bases). This TCR came from an older man with active or convalescent COVID-19. The sequencing sample was made of peripheral blood. The chain's CDR3 is CASNLDSSRNEQFF. CDR3 in DNA: TGTGCCAGCAACTTGGACAGTTCGAGGAATGAGCAGTTCTTC.